This T cell receptor (beta chain) was captured in a study of OX40 agonist ivuxolimab in advanced cancers. Overall study: Allowance was made for prior anti-PD-1, anti-PD-L1 or anti-CTLA-4 therapy, and roughly 40% had some.

Trimming cost V 7 bases and J 5 bases; bases outside gene matches: 17. In germline, CDR1 is LGHNT, CDR2 FRNRAP. The CDR3 runs 17 residues. Measured with immunoSEQ multiplex PCR; TCRdb has only the in-frame clones, and not every one. This table has about 70,000 clones, approximately 88% appearing once. The chain joins TRBV12-5 to TRBJ2-1, with TRBD2 matching over 7 bases. The material sequenced was CD4+ or CD8+ T cells sorted from blood, taken in a trial of the OX40 agonist ivuxolimab. The origin of this receptor is an adult with an advanced solid tumor such as melanoma, head and neck, liver or kidney cancer. The DNA for the CDR3 is TGTGCTAGTGCCAGCCGCGGGTCTAGCGGAAATCACAATGAGCAGTTCTTC. This translates into CASASRGSSGNHNEQFF.